Following are 27 T cell receptor beta chains from one sample sequenced in a study of T cell clusters in autoimmune cytopenias. One tube held mixed TRB-A and TRB-B primer pools for touch-down PCR. TCRdb reprocessed the multiplex PCR reads; each CDR3 protein has one entry and no DNA is given. Its listing shows about 4,000 distinct CDR3 sequences. TRB was amplified from about 270 ng of peripheral blood genomic DNA per sample. These data were also filed under a second study, of T cell repertoires in aging, cancer and after chemotherapy.

The specimen sequenced was peripheral blood. These receptors all stem from a human donor with an autoimmune cytopenia or autoimmune hepatitis (not recorded which).

The V and J genes are TRBV11-3 and TRBJ2-6; TCRdb names TRBD1, which stays unverified in the absence of DNA. CDR3 length: 15 amino acids. Germline-derived CDR1 and CDR2 are SGHNT and YENEEA. CDR3 sequence reads: CASSPPFSGANVLTF.

The V gene is TRBV5-1, the J gene TRBJ2-3; TCRdb designates TRBD1, a call that cannot be tested without DNA. CDR3 length: 16 residues. Germline values: CDR1 SGHRS, CDR2 YFSETQ. The CDR3 spells CASSSYSGQGTDTQYF.

The chain employs TRBV6-4 and TRBJ2-4; TCRdb returns TRBD1, unconfirmable since there is no DNA. This CDR3 is built from 16 residues. CDR1 and CDR2 (germline): MRHNA, SNTAGT. The CDR3 sequence: CASRGTGGSDKNIQYF.

The CDR3 loop reads CASSRTGSTDTQYF. The chain links TRBV5-6 to TRBJ2-3; TCRdb names TRBD1, which stays unverified in the absence of DNA. CDR1 and CDR2 (germline): SGHDT, YYEEEE. The CDR3 is 14 amino acids.

This chain links TRBV7-6 with TRBJ2-3; TCRdb's D gene call, TRBD1, goes unchecked for lack of DNA. The germline V gene has CDR1 SGHVS and CDR2 FNYEAQ. The CDR3 length is 16 residues. CDR3 amino acids: CASTPRLGQSTDTQYF.

V usage is TRBV5-4 and J usage is TRBJ2-1; TCRdb's D gene call, TRBD1, goes unchecked for lack of DNA. CDR1 and CDR2 (germline): SGHNT, YYREEE (reference sequence). The CDR3 is 15 amino acids. CDR3: CASSLKTGTYNEQFF.

This chain joins TRBV29-1 and TRBJ1-1; TCRdb selects TRBD1, and the lack of DNA leaves this call unchecked. Germline loops: CDR1 SQVTM, CDR2 ANQGSEA. The CDR3 sequence is 14 residues long. The CDR3 reads CSAQGQGHGTEAFF.

The rearrangement joins TRBV19 to TRBJ2-3; TCRdb's D call of TRBD1 is untestable without DNA. The CDR3 is made up of 15 amino acids. The germline gives CDR1 LNHDA, CDR2 SQIVND (reference sequence). The CDR3 is CASSIGQGVIDTQYF.

The chain couples TRBV5-6 to TRBJ2-5. The germline V gene encodes CDR1 SGHDT and CDR2 YYEEEE. The length of the CDR3 is 13 residues. The CDR3 sequence: CASSGAGRGTQYF.

Judged by frequency, this clonotype is medium-sized. The J gene is TRBJ2-3, the V gene TRBV29-1. The CDR3 sequence is 11 residues long. The germline V gene has CDR1 SQVTM and CDR2 ANQGSEA. The CDR3 loop reads CSVGRTDTQYF.

This chain connects TRBV6-1 to TRBJ1-5; absent DNA, TCRdb's TRBD1 call cannot be checked. CDR1 is MNHNS, CDR2 SASEGT, per germline. This CDR3 has 14 amino acids. CDR3 protein: CASNLAGANQPQHF.

V usage is TRBV19 and J usage is TRBJ1-4. The germline V gene encodes CDR1 LNHDA and CDR2 SQIVND (reference sequence). The CDR3 length is 14 residues. CDR3 amino acids: CASSVVTTNEKLFF.

The chain links TRBV12-3 or TRBV12-4 to TRBJ1-4. The CDR3 has 16 amino acids. CDR3: CASSLALAGSSEKLFF.

This clonotype is medium-sized by frequency. The chain combines TRBV19 with TRBJ2-5; TCRdb proposes TRBD1, but this gene call is untestable without DNA. The CDR3 totals 14 residues. Germline V gene data show CDR1 as LNHDA and CDR2 as SQIVND (reference sequence). The CDR3 loop is CASSIVGGVETQYF.

This clonotype is deemed medium-sized by its frequency. The chain uses TRBV5-4 and TRBJ2-5; TCRdb outputs TRBD2, but without DNA this stays unchecked. Germline-derived CDR1 and CDR2 are SGHNT and YYREEE (reference sequence). The CDR3 is 15 amino acids. Here the CDR3 reads CASSLARTSGETQYF.

The rearrangement joins TRBV5-1 to TRBJ1-2. The CDR3 is made up of 13 amino acids. Germline V CDR1 and CDR2: SGHRS, YFSETQ. CDR3 region: CASSSYSTTSYTF.

This clonotype is medium-sized by frequency. The chain carries TRBV29-1 and TRBJ2-7; the D call from TCRdb, TRBD2, cannot be confirmed without DNA. CDR1 and CDR2 from the germline V gene are SQVTM and ANQGSEA. The CDR3 sequence is 16 residues long. This CDR3 reads CSVWDSGGLGMMEQYF.

The CDR3 loop reads CASSEGTGVRNQPQHF. The chain links TRBV6-1 to TRBJ1-5; TCRdb selects TRBD1, and the lack of DNA leaves this call unchecked. The CDR3 has 16 residues. Germline CDR1 MNHNS, CDR2 SASEGT.

The chain has TRBV12-3 or TRBV12-4 and TRBJ2-3; TCRdb's D gene call, TRBD1, goes unchecked for lack of DNA. The length of the CDR3 is 18 residues. CDR3 in amino acids: CASSSQTGWTPGTDTQYF.

The chain combines TRBV5-6 with TRBJ2-1; TCRdb calls TRBD1, which cannot be checked without DNA. CDR1 is SGHDT and CDR2 is YYEEEE in the germline V gene. The CDR3 contains 14 residues. The CDR3 sequence is CASWGQGAINEQFF.

The rearrangement uses TRBV7-6 and TRBJ1-6; absent DNA, TCRdb's TRBD1 call cannot be checked. This CDR3 has 14 amino acids. Per the germline V gene, CDR1 is SGHVS and CDR2 is FNYEAQ. The CDR3 is CASSPDIDNSPLHF. The full variable domain, its missing parts supplied by reference TRBV7-6 and TRBJ1-6, is GAGVSQSPRYKVTKRGQDVALRCDPISGHVSLYWYRQALGQGPEFLTYFNYEAQQDKSGLPNDRFSAERPEGSISTLTIQRTEQRDSAMYRCASSPDIDNSPLHFGNGTRLTVT.

The chain recombines TRBV6-1 with TRBJ1-5; TCRdb returns TRBD1, unconfirmable since there is no DNA. This CDR3 is built from 14 residues. The V gene's germline CDR1 is MNHNS and CDR2 SASEGT. This CDR3 reads CASSDTGGNQPQHF.

The CDR3 loop is CASSNWEDSTDTQYF. The chain links TRBV19 to TRBJ2-3. CDR3 size: 15 residues. CDR1 is LNHDA and CDR2 is SQIVND in the germline V gene (reference sequence).

The genes are TRBV19 and TRBJ2-7; absent DNA, TCRdb's TRBD1 call cannot be checked. The V gene's germline CDR1 is LNHDA and CDR2 SQIVND (reference sequence). CDR3 length equals 14 residues. This chain's CDR3 is CASSSGTGGFEQYF.

V gene TRBV6-2 or TRBV6-3 combines with J gene TRBJ1-4; TCRdb picks TRBD1, but there is no DNA to check that call. Germline assignment: CDR1 MNHEY and CDR2 SVGEGT. There are 16 residues in the CDR3. CDR3 in amino acids: CASSPGTGGISEKLFF.

The chain recombines TRBV11-3 with TRBJ2-2; TCRdb reports TRBD1, a call that lacks DNA to check it against. The CDR3 has 14 residues. Germline V gene sequence: CDR1 SGHNT, CDR2 YENEEA. This CDR3 is CASSQQQDTGELFF.

The V and J genes are TRBV19 and TRBJ2-7. CDR1 and CDR2 from the germline V gene are LNHDA and SQIVND (reference sequence). The CDR3 has 14 amino acids. CDR3 sequence: CASSIVSGPFEQYF.